This T cell receptor beta chain was identified in a study of glioma-infiltrating T cells. This CDR3 contains 14 residues. V gave up 2 bases and J gave up 1 base, with 8 bases separating them. From germline, CDR1 is MDHEN and CDR2 SYDVKM. The iRepertoire nested amplicon-rescue multiplex PCR amplified TCR alpha and beta CDR3s from RNA. MiXCR was run by TCRdb on the multiplex PCR reads, yielding one entry per CDR3 protein. The sample includes 160,000 or so distinct CDR3 sequences, roughly 45% of them seen just once. Specimen: glioma tissue, nonneoplastic brain tissue, or PBMCs (not recorded which). This TCR came from a human donor with low-grade glioma or glioblastoma, undergoing nonglioma brain surgery, or in good health (not recorded which). This chain links TRBV28 with TRBJ2-5; TRBD2 might be the D (5 bases). Written as DNA, the CDR3 is TGTGCCAGCAGTTTAGTGGGAGTCCAAGAGACCCAGTACTTC. This codes for CASSLVGVQETQYF. The full variable domain, its missing parts supplied by reference TRBV28 and TRBJ2-5, is DVKVTQSSRYLVKRTGEKVFLECVQDMDHENMFWYRQDPGLGLRLIYFSYDVKMKEKGDIPEGYSVSREKKERFSLILESASTNQTSMYLCASSLVGVQETQYFGPGTRLLVL.